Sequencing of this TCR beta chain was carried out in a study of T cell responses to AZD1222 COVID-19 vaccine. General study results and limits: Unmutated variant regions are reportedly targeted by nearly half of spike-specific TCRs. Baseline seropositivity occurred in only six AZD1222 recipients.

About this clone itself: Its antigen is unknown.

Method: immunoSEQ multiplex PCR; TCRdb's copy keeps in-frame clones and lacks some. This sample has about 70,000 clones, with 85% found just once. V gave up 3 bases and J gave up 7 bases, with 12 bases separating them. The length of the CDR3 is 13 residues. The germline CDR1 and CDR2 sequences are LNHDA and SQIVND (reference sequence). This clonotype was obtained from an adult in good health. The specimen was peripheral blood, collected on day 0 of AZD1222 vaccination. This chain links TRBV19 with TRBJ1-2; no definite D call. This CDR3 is CASSMMEKGGYTF. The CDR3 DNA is TGTGCCAGTAGTATGATGGAAAAGGGTGGCTACACCTTC. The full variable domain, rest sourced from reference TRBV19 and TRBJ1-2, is DGGITQSPKYLFRKEGQNVTLSCEQNLNHDAMYWYRQDPGQGLRLIYYSQIVNDFQKGDIAEGYSVSREKKESFPLTVTSAQKNPTAFYLCASSMMEKGGYTFGSGTRLTVV.